The 12 T cell receptor beta chains presented below share a single source sample, sequenced in a study of T-cell memory formation after mild COVID-19. TCRdb itself ran the 5' RACE reads through MiXCR, one entry per CDR3 protein. The sample has about 210,000 distinct CDR3 sequences; 25% to 35% are singletons. Sequencing was done on a sample of PBMCs or a T cell subset sorted from them (not recorded which). The receptors here all came from an adult woman who had mild COVID-19 (a few samples of this study predate the infection). Cell type and time point are not known.

This chain connects TRBV4-2 to TRBJ2-5, with 11 nucleotides matching TRBD2. CDR3 length: 19 residues. Trimming removed 5 bases from V and 0 bases from J; junction bases left unmatched: 14. The V gene's germline CDR1 is LGHNA and CDR2 YNFKEQ. The CDR3 nucleotides read TGTGCCAGCAGCGAGGGACTAGCGGTATCCCTGACGTACCAAGAGACCCAGTACTTC. It translates to CASSEGLAVSLTYQETQYF.

V usage is TRBV5-4 and J usage is TRBJ1-2; 7 positions match TRBD1. The germline CDR1 and CDR2 sequences are SGHNT and YYREEE (reference sequence). CDR3 size: 14 residues. V lost 4 bases and J lost 2; bases outside the gene matches: 5. CDR3 in DNA: TGTGCCAGCAGCCCTTGGGACAGAAACTATGGCTACACCTTC. It translates to CASSPWDRNYGYTF.

The rearrangement links TRBV2 to TRBJ2-1; no clear D. This CDR3 comprises 12 residues. Trimming pared 1 base from V and 10 bases from J, leaving 8 bases between. From germline, CDR1 is SNHLY and CDR2 FYNNEI. The CDR3 bases are TGTGCCAGCAGTGAAGAGGTGGGAGAGCAGTTCTTC. Translated: CASSEEVGEQFF.

This rearrangement joins TRBV20-1 to TRBJ1-1, with D tentatively TRBD1 (5 bases). Trimming shortened V by 7 bases and J by 8 bases, and 11 bases separated the two germline ends. Germline V gene lookup returns CDR1 DFQATT and CDR2 SNEGSKA (reference sequence). CDR3 length: 10 residues. DNA of the CDR3: TGCAGTGGACGAGGGGAGGAAGCTTTCTTT. It encodes CSGRGEEAFF.

J is TRBJ2-5 and V is TRBV29-1, with TRBD2 identical over 9 bases. This CDR3 has 13 residues. CDR1 SQVTM and CDR2 ANQGSEA come from the germline V gene. The ends lost 5 bases at V and 1 base at J; junction bases unmatched: 2. The CDR3: CSVIAGAQETQYF. The CDR3 bases are TGCAGCGTTATAGCGGGGGCCCAAGAGACCCAGTACTTC.

V is TRBV5-4 and J is TRBJ2-3, with D possibly matching TRBD2 (5 bases). The V end was cut by 4 bases, the J end by 0 bases, with 15 bases between. CDR3 size: 16 residues. The germline CDR1 and CDR2 sequences are SGHNT and YYREEE (reference sequence). The CDR3 protein is CASSGMYGVSTDTQYF. CDR3 nucleotide sequence: TGTGCCAGCAGCGGGATGTACGGGGTTAGCACAGATACGCAGTATTTT.

V and J are TRBV12-3 or TRBV12-4 and TRBJ1-1; no reliable D call. CDR3 size: 15 residues. V was cut by 1 base and J by 0 bases, with 9 bases left in between. CDR3 nucleotide sequence: TGTGCCAGCAGTTTAGGACGAGTCCTGAACACTGAAGCTTTCTTT. It specifies CASSLGRVLNTEAFF.

Only a few counts were recorded for this clonotype. This chain uses TRBV12-3 or TRBV12-4 with TRBJ2-2; no clear D. V was pared by 7 bases and J by 1 base, with 10 bases between. This CDR3 is built from 14 residues. In DNA, the CDR3 is TGTGCCAGCACCTGGTCAGGGAACACCGGGGAGCTGTTTTTT. It encodes CASTWSGNTGELFF.

The chain has TRBV4-3 and TRBJ2-2; a possible D gene is TRBD1 (7 bases). Deletions cut 0 bases from V and 5 bases from J, with 16 bases between. This CDR3 spans 17 amino acids. CDR1 is LGHNA and CDR2 is YSLEER in the germline V gene. As DNA, the CDR3 is TGCGCCAGCAGCCAAGATTTGACGACAGGGAGGACCGGGGAGCTGTTTTTT. Translation gives CASSQDLTTGRTGELFF.

The V call is TRBV6-5, the J call TRBJ2-7; D gene ambiguous. CDR3 length: 15 amino acids. Trimming took 2 bases from V and 3 from J, leaving 14 bases between them. CDR1 and CDR2 from the germline V gene are MNHEY and SVGAGI. In nucleotides, the CDR3 is TGTGCCAGCAGTTACCGGTCAGGTTGGGGCTACGAGCAGTACTTC. This encodes CASSYRSGWGYEQYF.

This clonotype was observed a single time. J is TRBJ2-7 and V is TRBV5-1; D gene ambiguous. The V and J ends lost 0 bases and 3 bases respectively, with 13 bases between them. This CDR3 has 15 amino acids. CDR1 and CDR2 (germline): SGHRS, YFSETQ. The CDR3 here is CASSLDFLRDYEQYF. The DNA for the CDR3 is TGCGCCAGCAGCTTGGATTTCTTAAGGGACTACGAGCAGTACTTC.

This chain joins TRBV4-2 and TRBJ1-3; D possibly corresponds to TRBD1 (5 bases). V was pared by 4 bases and J by 0 bases, with 10 bases between. The CDR3 length is 15 residues. Germline V gene sequence: CDR1 LGHNA, CDR2 YNFKEQ. The CDR3 sequence: CASSPQVNSGNTIYF. The CDR3 coding sequence is TGTGCCAGCAGCCCACAGGTTAACTCTGGAAACACCATATATTTT.